The TCR beta chain described here comes from a study of neurological immune-mediated disorders. The V end was cut by 1 base, the J end by 1 base, with 14 bases between. Germline assignment: CDR1 DFQATT and CDR2 SNEGSKA (reference sequence). The CDR3 spans 16 residues. This clonotype was seen repeatedly, ten times or more. Its antigen is undetermined. The cDNA was synthesized by means of template-switch 5'RACE, which was carried out with 10-nucleotide random UMIs. From the 5' RACE reads, TCRdb called clonotypes with MiXCR, one entry per CDR3 protein. This sample has about 38,000 distinct CDR3 sequences, with roughly 5% found just once. General study points: Patients with HTLV-1-associated myelopathy had the highest level of TCR clonal expansion, whereas patients with multiple sclerosis had the lowest level, falling beneath the level found in healthy controls.

The clonotype was recovered from a man aged 18-30 years in good health. This chain joins TRBV20-1 and TRBJ2-1; D unresolved. The sequencing sample was made of CD4+ T cells from blood. The CDR3 region is CSARVQPLRSYNEQFF. The CDR3 DNA reads TGCAGTGCTAGAGTGCAACCCCTCCGTTCCTACAATGAGCAGTTCTTC.